The 9 T cell receptor beta chains below come from one sample, sequenced in a study of blood T cells in healthy people across ages. Then a second PCR, running about 6 to 12 cycles, was carried out with a sample-barcoded 5' primer and a J-beta primer mix. TCRdb recomputed calls from the 5' RACE reads with MiXCR, one row per CDR3 protein. The sample records 550,000 to 600,000 distinct CDR3 sequences, around 48% being singletons. The sequencing input was blood. The receptors were gathered from a man older than 75 in good health.

V usage is TRBV11-2 and J usage is TRBJ1-4; 8 positions agree with TRBD1. The V and J ends lost 5 bases and 7 bases, in that order; junction bases with no gene match: 9. Germline V gene sequence: CDR1 SGHAT, CDR2 FQNNGV. The CDR3 runs to 15 residues. This CDR3 is CASSPRQGPSEKLFF. CDR3 coding DNA: TGTGCCAGCAGCCCGAGACAGGGGCCCAGTGAAAAACTGTTTTTT.

The chain employs TRBV6-2 or TRBV6-3 and TRBJ2-1; TRBD2 agrees at 12 bases. Unmatched junction bases numbered 0, after V lost 2 bases and J lost 4 bases. Germline-derived CDR1 and CDR2 are MNHEY and SVGEGT. The CDR3 has 15 residues. DNA for the CDR3: TGTGCCAGCAGTTACGGACTAGCGGGGTACAATGAGCAGTTCTTC. The encoded protein is CASSYGLAGYNEQFF.

This chain links TRBV20-1 with TRBJ1-1; D is undetermined. The germline V gene has CDR1 DFQATT and CDR2 SNEGSKA (reference sequence). The CDR3 runs to 11 residues. Trimming cost V 2 bases and J 5 bases, with 6 bases left between them. CDR3 nucleotide sequence: TGCAGTGCTAGACCCGAGACTGAAGCTTTCTTT. Translated, it gives CSARPETEAFF.

This clonotype was seen only a few times. V usage is TRBV29-1 and J usage is TRBJ2-3; possible D gene TRBD1, 5 bases. CDR3 size: 13 residues. V lost 0 bases and J lost 1, with 5 bases in between. Looked up from germline, CDR1 is SQVTM and CDR2 is ANQGSEA. CDR3 sequence reads: CSVEEGGTDTQYF. The CDR3 nucleotides are TGCAGCGTTGAAGAAGGGGGCACAGATACGCAGTATTTT.

This clonotype was recorded a few times. This chain links TRBV29-1 with TRBJ2-5, with D unclear. Germline CDR1 and CDR2: SQVTM and ANQGSEA. The CDR3 covers 10 residues. The ends were cut back, 7 bases at V and 2 bases at J, with 5 bases in the middle. CDR3 loop: CSGGQETQYF. Written as DNA, the CDR3 is TGCAGCGGGGGACAAGAGACCCAGTACTTC.

This chain uses TRBV20-1 with TRBJ2-3; the D gene is possibly TRBD1 (6 bases). V lost 7 bases and J lost 1, with 12 bases in between. Germline V gene lookup returns CDR1 DFQATT and CDR2 SNEGSKA (reference sequence). This CDR3 spans 13 amino acids. Written as DNA, the CDR3 is TGCAGTGAACAGGGAGCCGGCACAGATACGCAGTATTTT. It is translated as CSEQGAGTDTQYF.

In this sample, this clonotype turned up many times. This chain joins TRBV6-6 and TRBJ2-5; D not certain. Germline V gene sequence: CDR1 MNHNY, CDR2 SVGAGI (reference sequence). There are 11 residues in the CDR3. Trimming left V 7 bases short and J 5 bases short, with 8 bases between. The CDR3 sequence is CASTYGETQYF. For the CDR3, the DNA is TGTGCCAGCACCTACGGGGAGACCCAGTACTTC.

This chain uses TRBV20-1 with TRBJ2-4; D is perhaps TRBD1 (5 bases). Germline assignment: CDR1 DFQATT and CDR2 SNEGSKA (reference sequence). Trimming took 0 bases from V and 1 from J, leaving 16 bases between them. This CDR3 spans 17 amino acids. CDR3 sequence (DNA): TGCAGTGCTAGAGATAGGGCAGGGCTCGGGGCCAAAAACATTCAGTACTTC. This codes for CSARDRAGLGAKNIQYF.

This clonotype was detected a few times. The rearrangement uses TRBV7-9 and TRBJ2-7; D uncertain. Looked up from germline, CDR1 is SEHNR and CDR2 is FQNEAQ (reference sequence). The V and J ends lost 3 bases and 2 bases respectively, with 11 bases between them. The CDR3 covers 14 residues. CDR3: CASSFMGKTYEQYF. Here the CDR3 DNA reads TGTGCCAGCAGCTTTATGGGGAAAACCTACGAGCAGTACTTC.